Below, one T cell receptor beta chain is given with its context. These data are taken from a study of CD8 T cells in Susac syndrome. Reverse transcription of about 0.45 to 1 ug RNA was performed with random hexamers. One entry per CDR3 protein results from TCRdb running MiXCR on the immunoSEQ multiplex PCR reads. The sample holds around 170,000 distinct CDR3 sequences, approximately 95% seen once. The junction had 10 bases not matched to a gene; V was cut back by 0 bases and J by 10 bases. The CDR3 contains 16 residues. The V gene's germline CDR1 is LGHNA and CDR2 YNFKEQ. The TCR was taken from a human donor with Susac syndrome. The rearrangement joins TRBV4-2 to TRBJ2-1, with 9 positions matching TRBD1. Sample: CD4+ T cells from PBMCs. Written as DNA, the CDR3 is TGTGCCAGCAGCCAAGAAGACAGGGGGACACCGGGGGAGCAGTTCTTC. Amino acid sequence: CASSQEDRGTPGEQFF.